Listed below are T cell receptor beta chains from one sample, sequenced in a study of cytotoxic CD8 clonotypes in ibrutinib-treated CLL. The protocol was immunoSEQ multiplex PCR, while the TCRdb copy is restricted to in-frame clones and leaves out a portion. This repertoire shows over 150,000 clones, around three quarters found once; its top ten account for roughly 13%. Sequences were derived from PBMCs, sampled after 24 months of ibrutinib treatment. Source of these receptors: a human donor with chronic lymphocytic leukemia. Both conserved end residues are trimmed from each CDR3. Size is omitted from some rows. Given values are once, few, many or a class for expanded clones.

v_call	j_call	cdr3_length	clone_size	cdr3_aa
TRBV11-2	TRBJ2-5	13	-	ASSPRDRYQETQY
TRBV27	TRBJ2-1	10	-	ASSQGFNEQF
TRBV5-4	TRBJ2-5	13	-	ASSPRTGVTETQY
TRBV7-6	TRBJ1-2	12	-	ASSRRGQGAGYT
TRBV4-2	TRBJ2-2	11	-	ASRAPNTGELF
TRBV4-1	TRBJ2-2	13	-	ASSHPLVSTGELF
TRBV7-7	TRBJ2-7	8	-	ASSFGEQY
TRBV14	TRBJ1-2	14	-	ASSPAWGWAPYGYT
TRBV7-2	TRBJ1-2	11	-	ASSQQGHYGYT
TRBV6-1	TRBJ1-3	15	once	ASSEAHHREFGDTIY
TRBV6-6	TRBJ2-3	12	-	ASSYGRSVDTQY
TRBV27	TRBJ2-3	14	-	ASSLISSGSTDTQY
TRBV27	TRBJ2-7	13	-	ASSFDTGISYEQY
TRBV5-6	TRBJ1-5	14	-	ASSFQRGFGNQPQH
TRBV21-1	TRBJ2-7	14	-	ASSKLRAPGSYEQY